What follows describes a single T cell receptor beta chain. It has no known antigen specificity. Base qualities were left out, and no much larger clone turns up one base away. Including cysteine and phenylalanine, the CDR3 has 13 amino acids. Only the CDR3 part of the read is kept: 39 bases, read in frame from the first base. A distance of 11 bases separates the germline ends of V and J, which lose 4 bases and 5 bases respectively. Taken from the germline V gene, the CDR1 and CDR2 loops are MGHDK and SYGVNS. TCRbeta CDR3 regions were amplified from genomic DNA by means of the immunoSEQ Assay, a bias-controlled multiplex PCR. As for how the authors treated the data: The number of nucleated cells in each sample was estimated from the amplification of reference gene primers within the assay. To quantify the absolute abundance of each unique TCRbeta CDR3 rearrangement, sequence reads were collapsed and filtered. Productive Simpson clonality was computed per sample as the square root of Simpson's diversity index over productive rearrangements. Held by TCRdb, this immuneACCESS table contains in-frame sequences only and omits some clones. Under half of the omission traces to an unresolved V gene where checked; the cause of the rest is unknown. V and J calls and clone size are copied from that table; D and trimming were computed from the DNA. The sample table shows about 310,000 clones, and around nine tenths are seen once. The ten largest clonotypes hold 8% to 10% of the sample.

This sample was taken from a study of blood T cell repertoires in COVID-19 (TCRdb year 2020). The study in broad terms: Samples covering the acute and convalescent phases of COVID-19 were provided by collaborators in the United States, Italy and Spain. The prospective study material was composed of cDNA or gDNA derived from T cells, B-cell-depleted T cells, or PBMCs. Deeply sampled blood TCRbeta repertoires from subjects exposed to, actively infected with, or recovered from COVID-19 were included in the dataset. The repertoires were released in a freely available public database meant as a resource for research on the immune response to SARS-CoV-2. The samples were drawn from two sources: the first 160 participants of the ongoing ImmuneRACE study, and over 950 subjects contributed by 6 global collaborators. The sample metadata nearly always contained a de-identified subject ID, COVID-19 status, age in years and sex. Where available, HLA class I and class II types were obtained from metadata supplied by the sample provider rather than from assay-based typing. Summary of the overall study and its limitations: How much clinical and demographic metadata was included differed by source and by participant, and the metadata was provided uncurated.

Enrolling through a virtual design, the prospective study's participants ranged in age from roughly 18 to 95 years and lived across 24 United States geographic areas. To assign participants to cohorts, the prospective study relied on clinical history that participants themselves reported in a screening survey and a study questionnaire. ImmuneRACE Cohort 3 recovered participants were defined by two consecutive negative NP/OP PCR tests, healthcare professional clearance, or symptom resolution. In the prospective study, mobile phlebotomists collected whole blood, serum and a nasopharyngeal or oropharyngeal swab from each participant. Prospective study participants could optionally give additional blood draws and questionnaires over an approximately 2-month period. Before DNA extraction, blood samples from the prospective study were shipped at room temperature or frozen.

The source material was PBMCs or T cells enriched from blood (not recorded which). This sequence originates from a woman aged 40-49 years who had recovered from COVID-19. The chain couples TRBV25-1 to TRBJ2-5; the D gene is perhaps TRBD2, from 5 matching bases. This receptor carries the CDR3 CASSAQRPETQYF. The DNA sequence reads TGTGCCAGCAGTGCTCAGCGGCCGGAGACCCAGTACTTC.